The 23 T cell receptor beta chains listed next were all sequenced from one sample in a study of T cells in Graves' hyperthyroidism and ophthalmopathy. TCR beta CDR3 regions were amplified from RNA. When the TCR CDR3 underwent first-round RT-PCR, the HTBI primer set was used. MiXCR was run by TCRdb on the multiplex PCR reads, yielding one entry per CDR3 protein. Among about 480,000 distinct CDR3 sequences listed, less than 25% were seen once. The sample was blood. The receptors were sampled from a woman in her thirties with Graves' ophthalmopathy.

This clonotype has at least ten counts. This chain connects TRBV6-5 to TRBJ2-6; D uncertain. This CDR3 has 17 amino acids. V lost 2 bases and J 0 bases, leaving 11 bases between the germline ends. CDR1 MNHEY and CDR2 SVGAGI come from the germline V gene. CDR3 in DNA: TGTGCCAGCAGTTACGAAGGGTACGGCTCTGGGGCCAACGTCCTGACTTTC. This encodes CASSYEGYGSGANVLTF.

This clonotype was recorded a few times. The chain combines TRBV12-3 or TRBV12-4 with TRBJ1-1; weak D call: TRBD1 (5 bases). There are 14 residues in the CDR3. With 3 bases removed from V and 3 bases from J, the gap between germline ends came to 11 bases. The CDR3 DNA reads TGTGCCAGCAGTTTCGAGGGGCCTCACACTGAAGCTTTCTTT. Translating it yields CASSFEGPHTEAFF.

This clonotype was observed at least ten times. V usage is TRBV27 and J usage is TRBJ1-2, with D unresolved. CDR1 MNHEY and CDR2 SMNVEV come from the germline V gene (reference sequence). Trimming took off 3 bases at V and 2 bases at J, with 7 bases between the two ends. The length of the CDR3 is 13 residues. The CDR3 is CASSFGQNYGYTF. DNA for the CDR3: TGTGCCAGCAGTTTCGGCCAGAACTATGGCTACACCTTC.

Many counts were recorded for this clonotype. This chain links TRBV18 with TRBJ2-2, with D maybe TRBD1 (5 bases). V lost 3 bases, J lost 0 bases, and 11 bases lay in between. The CDR3 totals 16 residues. Germline V gene data show CDR1 as KGHSH and CDR2 as LQKENI. This CDR3 reads CASSPNRPTNTGELFF. DNA of the CDR3: TGTGCCAGCTCACCGAACAGGCCCACGAACACCGGGGAGCTGTTTTTT.

This clonotype was seen more than once but under ten times. The chain joins TRBV4-1 to TRBJ2-5; D call uncertain. Germline CDR1 reads MGHRA; CDR2 reads YSYEKL. V lost 4 bases and J lost 7, with 16 bases in between. The CDR3 is made up of 14 amino acids. The DNA of the CDR3 is TGCGCCAGCAGCCGCGGACGGCCCCCAGGGACCCAGTACTTC. It translates to CASSRGRPPGTQYF.

This clonotype was observed a few times. V and J are TRBV9 and TRBJ1-5; tentatively, D is TRBD1 (5 bases). The V gene lost 4 bases and the J gene lost 11 bases, with 22 bases spanning the gap. CDR1 is SGDLS, CDR2 YYNGEE, per germline. There are 15 residues in the CDR3. CDR3 sequence reads: CASSLSPGTSEAQHF. The CDR3 nucleotides read TGTGCCAGCAGCTTATCACCGGGGACTTCGGAGGCCCAGCATTTT. The whole variable domain, remainder taken from reference TRBV9 and TRBJ1-5, is DSGVTQTPKHLITATGQRVTLRCSPRSGDLSVYWYQQSLDQGLQFLIQYYNGEERAKGNILERFSAQQFPDLHSELNLSSLELGDSALYFCASSLSPGTSEAQHFGDGTRLSIL.

The chain carries TRBV5-1 and TRBJ1-2, with D possibly being TRBD1 (6 bases). Germline V CDR1 and CDR2: SGHRS, YFSETQ. CDR3 length: 15 amino acids. V lost 0 bases, J lost 0 bases, and 9 bases lay in between. CDR3 DNA: TGCGCCAGCAGCTTGGAAGGGGGAGCTAACTATGGCTACACCTTC. It encodes CASSLEGGANYGYTF.

Of note for this clonotype: An end of the junction does not agree with germline; a read error may underlie this. J is TRBJ1-2 and V is TRBV24-1; D is ambiguous. The CDR3 runs to 14 residues. Germline CDR1 KGHDR, CDR2 SFDVKD. This chain's CDR3 is CATSDPSRQGGYIF. The CDR3 region has the DNA TGTGCCACCAGTGATCCCTCCAGACAAGGAGGCTACATCTTC.

The chain links TRBV28 to TRBJ2-7; 7 bases map to TRBD1. The CDR3 is made up of 14 amino acids. V trimming: 7 bases; J trimming: 3 bases; junction bases outside the gene matches: 9. In germline, CDR1 is MDHEN, CDR2 SYDVKM. The CDR3 is CASNKPGQFYEQYF. CDR3 coding DNA: TGTGCCAGCAATAAACCGGGACAGTTCTACGAGCAGTACTTC.

This clonotype has more than one count but fewer than ten. The chain has TRBV5-6 and TRBJ2-5, with D perhaps TRBD2 (7 bases). This CDR3 region has 16 residues. The V gene's germline CDR1 is SGHDT and CDR2 YYEEEE. V gave up 8 bases and J gave up 4 bases, with 24 bases separating them. CDR3 loop: CASLERGGRISETQYF. Written as DNA, the CDR3 is TGTGCCAGTCTGGAAAGGGGGGGGCGCATATCAGAGACCCAGTACTTC.

The chain couples TRBV7-2 to TRBJ2-7; the D gene is possibly TRBD1 (5 bases). Trimming shortened V by 7 bases and J by 3 bases, and 19 bases separated the two germline ends. The CDR3 extends over 15 amino acids. Germline V gives CDR1 SGHTA, CDR2 FQGNSA. This chain's CDR3 is CASTGPQDTIYEQYF. DNA for the CDR3: TGTGCCAGCACCGGACCCCAGGACACCATCTACGAGCAGTACTTC. The whole variable domain, remainder taken from reference TRBV7-2 and TRBJ2-7, is GAGVSQSPSNKVTEKGKDVELRCDPISGHTALYWYRQSLGQGLEFLIYFQGNSAPDKSGLPSDRFSAERTGGSVSTLTIQRTQQEDSAVYLCASTGPQDTIYEQYFGPGTRLTVT.

This clonotype was counted many times. The chain employs TRBV5-1 and TRBJ2-5, with TRBD2 matching 11 bases. The junction had 10 bases not matched to a gene; V was cut back by 7 bases and J by 5 bases. In germline, CDR1 is SGHRS, CDR2 YFSETQ. The CDR3 loop spans 15 amino acids. The CDR3 nucleotides are TGCGCCAGCCGTGGTAGCGGGGGGGCGAAGGAGACCCAGTACTTC. Its translation: CASRGSGGAKETQYF.

In this sample, this clonotype turned up many times. The V and J genes are TRBV24-1 and TRBJ1-1; D is ambiguous. V was cut by 6 bases and J by 5 bases, with 12 bases left in between. CDR1 is KGHDR and CDR2 is SFDVKD in the germline V gene. This CDR3 is 13 amino acids long. The chain's CDR3 is CATSSRRGTEAFF. The CDR3 DNA sequence: TGTGCCACCAGTTCACGCCGAGGGACTGAAGCTTTCTTT.

This clonotype was recorded many times. The J gene is TRBJ1-1, the V gene TRBV30, with D unresolved. Germline V lookup: CDR1 GTSNPN, CDR2 SVGIG (reference sequence). This CDR3 has 14 residues. Trimming shortened V by 1 base and J by 0 bases, and 9 bases separated the two germline ends. The CDR3 region is CAWSGGSVNTEAFF. The CDR3 DNA follows: TGTGCCTGGAGTGGAGGGTCGGTGAACACTGAAGCTTTCTTT. The entire variable domain, with the rest obtained from reference TRBV30 and TRBJ1-1, is as follows: SQTIHQWPATLVQPVGSPLSLECTVEGTSNPNLYWYRQAAGRGLQLLFYSVGIGQISSEVPQNLSASRPQDRQFILSSKKLLLSDSGFYLCAWSGGSVNTEAFFGQGTRLTVV.

The table lists this clonotype with a few counts. The rearrangement uses TRBV12-3 or TRBV12-4 and TRBJ1-2; TRBD1 matches at 10 bases. V was clipped by 3 bases and J by 8 bases; unmatched bases: 9. The CDR3 loop spans 15 amino acids. CDR3 sequence (DNA): TGTGCCAGCAGTTTCTGGGACAGGGGTATCGAAGGCTACACCTTC. Protein product: CASSFWDRGIEGYTF.

Many counts were recorded for this clonotype. The genes are TRBV13 and TRBJ1-2; a weak D match, TRBD1 (5 bases). With 5 bases removed from V and 0 bases from J, the gap between germline ends came to 16 bases. The CDR3 is 16 residues long. Germline-derived CDR1 and CDR2 are PRHDT and FYEKMQ (reference sequence). The CDR3 spells CASSLSGTEPNYGYTF. CDR3 sequence (DNA): TGTGCCAGCAGCCTCTCCGGGACGGAGCCTAACTATGGCTACACCTTC.

This clonotype was seen a handful of times. Because the CDR3 is missing its conserved closing phenylalanine or tryptophan, this is likely a read error. The DNA is omitted, as the CDR3 cannot be located on it reliably, and the CDR3 follows TCRdb's listing. The V and J genes are TRBV20-1 and TRBJ2-7; the DNA was not compared with TRBD2, the D call given in the table. Germline-derived CDR1 and CDR2 are DFQATT and SNEGSKA (reference sequence). The CDR3 has 11 residues if both end residues are counted. CDR3 region: CSASHGGTSQL.

This clonotype was seen at least ten times. The CDR3 loop is CASSDSSGNTGELFF. The CDR3 DNA is TGTGCCAGCAGTGACTCGTCAGGGAACACCGGGGAGCTGTTTTTT. This sequence joins TRBV6-4 and TRBJ2-2; D unclear. This CDR3 comprises 15 residues. Germline CDR1 MRHNA, CDR2 SNTAGT. V lost 0 bases to trimming and J lost 1 base, with 6 bases between them.

This clonotype has just a few counts. In DNA, the CDR3 is TGCAGTGCTAGCAAGGGAGGCCGAGACACCGGGGAGCTGTTTTTT. Protein product: CSASKGGRDTGELFF. The J gene is TRBJ2-2, the V gene TRBV20-1, with D perhaps matching TRBD2 (6 bases). The V end lost 3 bases, the J end lost 3 bases, and 14 bases lay between the germline ends. The CDR3 is made up of 15 amino acids. Per germline, CDR1 DFQATT and CDR2 SNEGSKA (reference sequence).

This clonotype has ten or more counts. The rearrangement uses TRBV28 and TRBJ2-5, with TRBD1 as a possible D gene (6 bases). V was trimmed by 3 bases and J by 0 bases, leaving 17 bases between them. The germline CDR1 and CDR2 sequences are MDHEN and SYDVKM. The CDR3 runs 17 residues. The CDR3 is CASSFPYLTGNQETQYF. The CDR3 nucleotides read TGTGCCAGCAGTTTTCCCTATCTGACAGGCAACCAAGAGACCCAGTACTTC.

In its sample, this clonotype was seen many times. J is TRBJ2-7 and V is TRBV20-1; the D is unclear. V lost 2 bases and J 2 bases, leaving 7 bases between the germline ends. Germline CDR1 DFQATT, CDR2 SNEGSKA (reference sequence). This CDR3 has 12 amino acids. In DNA form, the CDR3 reads TGCAGTGCTAGAATACGGGCCTACGAGCAGTACTTC. Translating it yields CSARIRAYEQYF.

V gene TRBV11-2 combines with J gene TRBJ2-6; the D is unclear. The V and J ends lost 4 bases and 2 bases respectively, with 12 bases between them. This CDR3 has 16 residues. The germline V gene has CDR1 SGHAT and CDR2 FQNNGV. The CDR3 bases are TGTGCCAGCAGCTACACGCCCGCCCCTGGGGCCAACGTCCTGACTTTC. It yields the protein CASSYTPAPGANVLTF.

This clonotype was seen at least ten times. The gene calls are TRBV7-8 and TRBJ2-7; the D gene is possibly TRBD1 (5 bases). CDR1 and CDR2 from the germline V gene are SGHVS and FQNEAQ. The V gene lost 5 bases and the J gene lost 2 bases, with 22 bases spanning the gap. This CDR3 region has 17 residues. DNA of the CDR3: TGTGCCAGCAGCATACCCCTGGGGCAGGGTGGGACCTACGAGCAGTACTTC. This codes for CASSIPLGQGGTYEQYF.